The 14 T cell receptor beta chains listed next were all sequenced from one sample in a study of spatial heterogeneity in lung cancer. These receptors' targets are unknown. General study results and limits: It was found that expanded intratumoral alpha and beta TCR counts tracked tumor mutation counts.

TCRdb independently ran MiXCR on the 5' RACE reads; one entry per CDR3 protein. The sample has under 4,000 distinct CDR3 sequences, roughly 8.3% seen once. The time point was: sample taken at primary tumor resection. The sequencing here drew on lung tumor tissue, taken at surgery. Receptors were obtained from a male donor with early-stage non-small cell lung cancer.

Relative to its sample, this clonotype is medium-sized. J is TRBJ1-1 and V is TRBV28; D possibly corresponds to TRBD1 (6 bases). The CDR3 has 13 residues. The V gene's germline CDR1 is MDHEN and CDR2 SYDVKM. Trimming removed 4 bases at V and 3 bases at J, with 9 bases between. The CDR3 DNA reads as TGTGCCAGCAGTTCCAGGGGCGACACTGAAGCTTTCTTT. Protein: CASSSRGDTEAFF. The full variable domain, its missing parts supplied by reference TRBV28 and TRBJ1-1, is DVKVTQSSRYLVKRTGEKVFLECVQDMDHENMFWYRQDPGLGLRLIYFSYDVKMKEKGDIPEGYSVSREKKERFSLILESASTNQTSMYLCASSSRGDTEAFFGQGTRLTVV.

This clonotype was recorded a few times. The chain carries TRBV7-8 and TRBJ2-3; 8 bases line up with TRBD1. In germline, CDR1 is SGHVS, CDR2 FQNEAQ. The CDR3 has 16 residues. With V trimmed by 5 bases and J by 1 base, 8 bases remained unmatched. The CDR3 loop is CASSPRTGMGTDTQYF. The CDR3 DNA reads as TGTGCCAGCAGCCCGCGGACAGGGATGGGCACAGATACGCAGTATTTT.

Worth noting for this clonotype: Since a much larger clone is just one base distant, this may be a read error. V is TRBV4-1 and J is TRBJ2-3; D unclear. CDR3 length: 11 residues. Germline CDR1 MGHRA, CDR2 YSYEKL. The CDR3 region has the DNA TGCGCCTGCAGCCAATGGGGTACGCAGTATTTT. Translation gives CACSQWGTQYF.

This clonotype appeared a few times. CDR3 nucleotide sequence: TGCAGTGCAAAGGACAGGACGAACACTGAAGCTTTCTTT. Its protein is CSAKDRTNTEAFF. The rearrangement uses TRBV20-1 and TRBJ1-1, with 7 nucleotides matching TRBD1. This CDR3 is built from 13 residues. The V segment lost 6 bases and the J segment 1 base; nucleotides outside the gene matches: 5. Germline V gene lookup returns CDR1 DFQATT and CDR2 SNEGSKA (reference sequence).

This clonotype was counted at least ten times. The chain links TRBV6-1 to TRBJ1-1; TRBD1 might be the D (5 bases). Looked up from germline, CDR1 is MNHNS and CDR2 is SASEGT. This CDR3 region has 14 residues. V was shortened by 1 base and J by 8 bases, with 14 bases between the two germline ends. CDR3 in amino acids: CASSEVGRGREAFF. CDR3 DNA: TGTGCCAGCAGTGAAGTGGGGAGGGGCAGGGAAGCTTTCTTT.

Ten or more counts support this clonotype. The chain joins TRBV6-6 to TRBJ1-1, with D uncertain. There are 14 residues in the CDR3. Deletions cut 1 base from V and 6 bases from J, with 12 bases between. Looked up from germline, CDR1 is MNHNY and CDR2 is SVGAGI (reference sequence). The DNA for the CDR3 is TGTGCCAGCAGTTACTTTGGCGAGAGGGCTGAAGCTTTCTTT. Encoded protein: CASSYFGERAEAFF.

Relative to its sample, this clonotype is medium-sized. The chain is built from TRBV7-9 and TRBJ1-5; 7 positions match TRBD1. The CDR3 runs 14 residues. The junction had 6 bases not matched to a gene; V was cut back by 5 bases and J by 5 bases. Germline V gives CDR1 SEHNR, CDR2 FQNEAQ (reference sequence). The CDR3 DNA reads as TGTGCCAGCAGCCCTTGGACAGGCTATCAGCCCCAGCATTTT. It is translated as CASSPWTGYQPQHF.

Ten or more counts support this clonotype. This chain links TRBV4-1 with TRBJ1-4; D is ambiguous. The V end was cut by 4 bases, the J end by 7 bases, with 13 bases between. CDR3 size: 14 residues. Germline V gene sequence: CDR1 MGHRA, CDR2 YSYEKL. The CDR3 here is CASSPPAVGEKLFF. The CDR3 DNA is TGCGCCAGCAGCCCCCCTGCCGTGGGTGAAAAACTGTTTTTT.

Many counts were recorded for this clonotype. This rearrangement joins TRBV7-2 to TRBJ2-7, with 7 nucleotides matching TRBD1. Germline V lookup: CDR1 SGHTA, CDR2 FQGNSA. The CDR3 is made up of 13 amino acids. The V gene end was trimmed by 5 bases and the J gene end by 12 bases; junction bases not matched to a gene: 13. The chain's CDR3 is CASSAGGPVKSYF. DNA for the CDR3: TGTGCCAGCAGCGCAGGGGGACCGGTTAAGTCGTACTTC.

This clonotype was recorded a few times. The chain is built from TRBV7-8 and TRBJ2-5, with D possibly TRBD2 on 5 matching bases. CDR3 length equals 14 residues. Germline-derived CDR1 and CDR2 are SGHVS and FQNEAQ. The V gene lost 4 bases and the J gene lost 4 bases, with 13 bases spanning the gap. This CDR3 reads CASSSAGPRETQYF. CDR3 DNA: TGTGCCAGCAGCTCCGCGGGCCCACGAGAGACCCAGTACTTC.

This clonotype came up many times. The genes are TRBV5-6 and TRBJ2-7; 10 bases are shared with TRBD2. J lost 6 bases, V lost 4 bases, and 7 bases had no gene match. The CDR3 covers 14 residues. Germline CDR1 reads SGHDT; CDR2 reads YYEEEE. CDR3 bases: TGTGCCAGCAGCGAGCGGGGGGGCCTTCTCGAGCAGTACTTC. Protein sequence: CASSERGGLLEQYF.

This clonotype is medium-sized. The CDR3 spells CAGRQGSDTQYF. CDR3 nucleotide sequence: TGTGCCGGCCGACAGGGATCGGATACGCAGTATTTT. The V call is TRBV6-1, the J call TRBJ2-3; 7 bases align to TRBD1. CDR3 length: 12 amino acids. From germline, CDR1 is MNHNS and CDR2 SASEGT. V trimming: 11 bases; J trimming: 6 bases; junction bases outside the gene matches: 8.

Sample share makes this clonotype medium-sized (0.01 to 0.1%). The CDR3 DNA reads as TGTGCTAGTGGAACAGGGTGGAATGAGCAGTTCTTC. Residues: CASGTGWNEQFF. V is TRBV12-5 and J is TRBJ2-1; D perhaps matches TRBD1 (6 bases). Germline loops: CDR1 LGHNT, CDR2 FRNRAP. Between the trimmed V and J ends, which lost 6 bases and 7 bases, there was a span of 10 bases. CDR3 size: 12 residues.

This clonotype is medium-sized within its sample. This chain uses TRBV12-3 or TRBV12-4 with TRBJ2-3; D not certain. The CDR3 has 12 amino acids. The V end was cut by 6 bases, the J end by 3 bases, with 7 bases between. The CDR3 sequence: CASRATTDTQYF. The CDR3 DNA reads as TGTGCCAGCAGGGCGACTACAGATACGCAGTATTTT.